A selection of T cell receptor beta chains follows, all from one sample in a study of CD8+ T cells in alopecia areata. Generated by immunoSEQ multiplex PCR, the TCRdb table keeps only in-frame clones and is missing some. The table shows hundreds of thousands of clones, with 67% occurring only once. The source material was CD4+ T cells sorted from blood, sampled at week 0. The receptor set was obtained from a human donor with alopecia areata. CDR3s include the opening cysteine and the closing phenylalanine or tryptophan. A D gene is named only where the DNA matches it firmly. Clone size, where shown, is once, few, many, or a class for clones that have expanded.

D	J	size	V	length	CDR3	DNA
-	TRBJ2-6	-	TRBV5-1	15	CASSPSNSGANVLTF	TGCGCCAGCAGCCCGAGCAACTCTGGGGCCAACGTCCTGACTTTC
-	TRBJ1-1	-	TRBV2	13	CASRGQLNTEAFF	TGTGCCAGCAGAGGACAGTTGAACACTGAAGCTTTCTTT
-	TRBJ2-1	-	TRBV30	12	CAWSVRDHEQFF	TGTGCCTGGAGTGTAAGGGACCATGAGCAGTTCTTC
-	TRBJ2-1	few	TRBV7-6	13	CASSLNGYNEQFF	TGTGCCAGCAGCTTAAACGGCTACAATGAGCAGTTCTTC
-	TRBJ2-3	-	TRBV27	16	CASSLLSVGGTDTQYF	TGTGCCAGCAGTTTATTGTCAGTCGGGGGCACAGATACGCAGTATTTT
-	TRBJ2-7	-	TRBV10-3	11	CAISGGYEQYF	TGTGCCATCAGTGGGGGCTACGAGCAGTACTTC
TRBD1	TRBJ2-5	-	TRBV7-9	14	CASSPGGAGETQYF	TGTGCCAGCAGCCCAGGGGGCGCGGGGGAGACCCAGTACTTC
TRBD1	TRBJ1-2	-	TRBV7-2	14	CASSKGQAWGGYTF	TGTGCCAGCAGCAAGGGACAGGCGTGGGGTGGCTACACCTTC
-	TRBJ2-2	few	TRBV11-2	14	CASSLRQNAGELFF	TGTGCCAGCAGCTTACGACAGAACGCCGGGGAGCTGTTTTTT
-	TRBJ1-6	-	TRBV4-3	15	CASSQEEGLWPPLHF	TGCGCCAGCAGCCAAGAGGAGGGTCTCTGGCCACCCCTCCACTTT
-	TRBJ2-3	few	TRBV5-6	14	CASSEGGSTDTQYF	TGTGCCAGCAGTGAGGGGGGAAGCACAGATACGCAGTATTTT
-	TRBJ1-6	-	TRBV30	14	CAWSSDSGNSPLHF	TGTGCCTGGAGCTCGGACAGTGGAAATTCACCCCTCCACTTT
-	TRBJ1-1	-	TRBV20-1	11	CTSPKATEAFF	TGCACCTCACCTAAGGCTACTGAAGCTTTCTTT
TRBD1	TRBJ2-7	-	TRBV2	14	CASSEGQGDEEQYF	TGTGCCAGCAGTGAGGGACAGGGCGACGAAGAGCAGTACTTC
TRBD1	TRBJ1-2	few	TRBV5-1	13	CASSSTGNYGYTF	TGCGCCAGCAGCTCGACAGGGAACTATGGCTACACCTTC
-	TRBJ2-2	once	TRBV5-6	14	CASSFGQNTGELFF	TGTGCCAGCAGCTTTGGACAGAACACCGGGGAGCTGTTTTTT
-	TRBJ1-6	-	TRBV30	15	CAWTLGGRVSSPLHF	TGTGCCTGGACCCTTGGGGGCAGGGTTTCTTCACCCCTCCACTTT